The 8 T cell receptor beta chains reported below all come from one sample, sequenced in a study of blood T cell repertoires in COVID-19. Some clones are missing from TCRdb's copy, which holds only in-frame ones; the method was immunoSEQ multiplex PCR. The table lists approximately 220,000 clones, roughly four fifths of them singletons. Input material: peripheral blood. These TCRs come from a woman in her 70s with acute or convalescent COVID-19.

This clone was seen a single time. The chain recombines TRBV4-2 with TRBJ1-1, with a tentative D call TRBD1 (6 bases). This CDR3 contains 14 residues. Germline V gene lookup returns CDR1 LGHNA and CDR2 YNFKEQ. Trimming left V 1 base short and J 5 bases short, with 11 bases between. For the CDR3, the DNA is TGTGCCAGCAGCCAAGTCAGGGGTCGAACTGAAGCTTTCTTT. This translates into CASSQVRGRTEAFF.

The chain recombines TRBV19 with TRBJ1-3, with D maybe TRBD1 (5 bases). Trimming cost V 6 bases and J 0 bases, with 9 bases left between them. CDR3 length equals 14 residues. Germline-derived CDR1 and CDR2 are LNHDA and SQIVND (reference sequence). DNA of the CDR3: TGTGCCAGTAGCCACAGGCGCTCTGGAAACACCATATATTTT. Its protein product is CASSHRRSGNTIYF.

V usage is TRBV5-8 and J usage is TRBJ2-3; 10 bases match TRBD2. Losses at the gene ends were 3 bases for V and 1 base for J; bases not matched to a gene: 8. The CDR3 spans 17 residues. Germline-derived CDR1 and CDR2 are SGHTS and YDEGEE. Written as DNA, the CDR3 is TGTGCCAGCAGCTCATACTATAGCGGGGGGCGCACAGATACGCAGTATTTT. It specifies CASSSYYSGGRTDTQYF.

This chain connects TRBV4-2 to TRBJ1-6; TRBD1 is a possible D gene (6 bases). V shed 2 bases and J shed 6 bases, with 17 bases lying between them. The CDR3 runs to 17 residues. The germline CDR1 and CDR2 sequences are LGHNA and YNFKEQ. The CDR3 here is CASSQTLRQVANSPLHF. For the CDR3, the DNA is TGTGCCAGCAGCCAAACCCTCAGACAGGTTGCTAATTCACCCCTCCACTTT.

The chain joins TRBV4-2 to TRBJ2-1; 7 bases match TRBD2. The CDR3 contains 17 residues. Germline assignment: CDR1 LGHNA and CDR2 YNFKEQ. The J segment lost 0 bases and the V segment lost 0 bases, leaving 5 bases of the junction unmatched. CDR3 coding DNA: TGTGCCAGCAGCCAAGATCGGGCTAGCGGCTCCTACAATGAGCAGTTCTTC. It specifies CASSQDRASGSYNEQFF.

The chain employs TRBV29-1 and TRBJ1-5; 7 nucleotides match TRBD1. V dropped 6 bases and J dropped 3; count of bases not matched to a gene: 5. The CDR3 runs to 13 residues. CDR1 and CDR2 (germline): SQVTM, ANQGSEA. The CDR3 nucleotides are TGCAGCGTGGGGGACAGTATCAATCAGCCCCAGCATTTT. Encoded protein: CSVGDSINQPQHF.

The genes are TRBV19 and TRBJ1-2; D uncertain. This CDR3 comprises 14 residues. Germline assignment: CDR1 LNHDA and CDR2 SQIVND (reference sequence). V lost 7 bases and J lost 2, with 14 bases in between. In DNA form, the CDR3 reads TGTGCCAGTAACAGTATCTTGTTAAACTATGGCTACACCTTC. Translating gives CASNSILLNYGYTF.

This chain connects TRBV2 to TRBJ1-2; 7 bases align to TRBD1. V dropped 8 bases and J dropped 0; count of bases not matched to a gene: 9. CDR1 and CDR2 from the germline V gene are SNHLY and FYNNEI. This CDR3 contains 15 residues. The CDR3 reads CASLPGTASNYGYTF. Written as DNA, the CDR3 is TGTGCCAGCCTCCCAGGGACAGCCTCTAACTATGGCTACACCTTC.